This TCR beta chain stems from a study of T cells after yellow fever vaccination. One entry per CDR3 protein results from TCRdb running MiXCR on the 5' RACE reads. Of 250,000 to 350,000 distinct CDR3 sequences in the sample, approximately 4% were seen once. Trimming cost V 1 base and J 5 bases; bases outside gene matches: 3. CDR3 length equals 15 residues. The germline V gene encodes CDR1 SQVTM and CDR2 ANQGSEA. The sequenced sample was PBMCs, obtained 15 days after the yellow fever booster vaccination. This receptor was taken from a man younger than 30 who received the YFV17D yellow fever vaccine. V usage is TRBV29-1 and J usage is TRBJ2-1; 12 nucleotides match TRBD1. The CDR3 DNA sequence: TGCAGCGTTGAAGGCCGGGACAGGGGGCACAATGAGCAGTTCTTC. The encoded protein is CSVEGRDRGHNEQFF.